This T cell receptor beta chain was identified in a study of beta chain features in type 1 diabetes (dated by TCRdb to about 2018). About the study as a whole: No differences in mean age, gender distribution, total cell number or subset yield were found between patients and healthy donors. Across all samples, approximately 100 million sorted cells were examined, and cell number per subset correlated strongly with RNA yield. Regulatory and stem cell-like memory subsets were isolated from only 8 patients and about 8 healthy donors, whereas naive and central memory subsets came from all 30 or so donors. The study compared the TCRB repertoires of sorted circulating CD4+ T cell subsets in recently diagnosed type 1 diabetes patients with those in matched healthy donors.

Each donor gave one peripheral blood draw, roughly 0.12 L on average, collected into heparinised tubes. Naive, central memory, regulatory and stem cell-like memory CD4+ T cells were sorted on a BD FACSAria II using a panel including CD45RO, CCR7, CD25, CD127, CD95 and CD27. All sorted populations exceeded 95% purity. PBMCs were isolated immediately by Lymphoprep density gradient centrifugation and stained directly without culture. So that batch effects would be minimized, each experiment stained and sorted samples in pairs, pairing one healthy donor with one patient. Worth noting for this clone: This receptor's antigen is unknown. No base quality values were provided; no much bigger clone lies one nucleotide off.

CDR1 is given as LGHNT and CDR2 as FRNRAP, both from the germline V gene. Measured from the cysteine to the phenylalanine, the CDR3 is 14 residues long. Of the read, only the CDR3 DNA is kept; its 42 bases are in frame from base 1. Trimming at the junction amounts to 3 bases on V and 2 bases on J, and the germline ends lie 10 bases apart. Here is what the overall study found, with its caveats: In all four CD4+ subsets, TCRB CDR3 length was moderately but significantly shorter in type 1 diabetes patients. PCR may preferentially amplify shorter templates, but because patient and control samples were amplified and corrected together, any resulting skew would affect both groups equally. At VDJ recombination sites, patients with type 1 diabetes made fewer insertions and deleted more nucleotides, a pattern implying thymic rearrangement abnormalities. Naive, central memory and regulatory TCRB repertoires appeared to be more similar among patients than among healthy donors. Sequencing cDNA rather than genomic DNA could over-represent highly expressing activated cells, although activation and CD3 levels did not differ between groups. Only small numbers of individuals were included in the HLA sub-analyses, which left unresolved whether HLA type had any influence on TCRB rearrangement.

All of the isolated RNA was reverse transcribed with the High Capacity cDNA Reverse Transcription Kit, so expressed TCRB transcripts were sequenced. Stem cell-like memory T cell samples underwent survey-depth immunoSEQ sequencing, averaging approximately 1 million total reads per sample. After sorted cells were lysed in RLT buffer, RNA was extracted with DNase-treated RNeasy Micro or Mini kits, with the choice depending on cell number. Each cell subset was processed on its own to prevent cross-contamination, while patient and healthy donor samples were processed together. Using the immunoSEQ multiplex PCR, TCRB sequences were amplified from cDNA into 87-bp fragments spanning the CDR3 region. Sequencing of the amplicons was done on the Illumina HiSeq platform. As for how the authors treated the data: PCR bias was corrected computationally using synthetic template baselines, and reads within Hamming distance 2 were collapsed, with unmergeable singletons discarded. Reads were aligned against IMGT so that V, D and J genes, CDR3 length and insertions or deletions at six rearrangement sites could be assigned. Within each subset, clonotype counts were normalized to sorted cell number, and only after that were true diversity and Gini coefficients computed with the tcR R package. The overlap coefficient, calculated on TCRB nucleotide sequences, was used to measure repertoire sharing. Sourced from immuneACCESS, this table was stored by TCRdb with only in-frame sequences that have V and J called. A share of the clones is absent; for the studies checked, an unresolved V gene accounts for under half, and the remainder has no known explanation. The V and J calls and the clone size are those of that table, but D and trimming were determined from the DNA. The table for this sample lists fewer than 25,000 clones; around 50% of them were counted only once. 0.43% of the sample is in the top ten clones.

This sequence uses TRBV12-5 and TRBJ1-1, with a tentative D gene TRBD1 over 5 matching bases. This receptor was identified in a man aged 18 to 30 in good health. Sequencing was carried out using stem cell memory CD4+ T cells from blood. Per the publication, the cell subset or site label means: stem cell-like memory CD4+ T cells. The DNA sequence is TGTGCTAGTGGTTTAGGGGCCGGAAACACTGAAGCTTTCTTT. Protein translation: CASGLGAGNTEAFF.